The 23 T cell receptor beta chains reported below all come from one sample, sequenced in a study of T cell repertoires in cytomegalovirus infection. Each CDR3 protein gets one entry after TCRdb re-called the reads with MiXCR. The sample lists fewer than 300,000 distinct CDR3 sequences, about a quarter occurring once. The sample was PBMCs. These receptors came from a human donor in good health (CMV status not recorded). Some clones in this sample may be carry-over from other donors' samples.

This clonotype was detected a few times. The chain couples TRBV2 to TRBJ1-1; 10 nucleotides line up with TRBD1. The V gene end was trimmed by 7 bases and the J gene end by 5 bases; junction bases not matched to a gene: 1. The CDR3 is made up of 12 amino acids. The germline V gene has CDR1 SNHLY and CDR2 FYNNEI. CDR3: CASKDRGTEAFF. The CDR3 coding sequence is TGTGCCAGCAAGGACAGGGGGACTGAAGCTTTCTTT.

The genes are TRBV3-1 and TRBJ1-2, with TRBD1 matching 7 bases. The CDR3 is 17 amino acids. V lost 3 bases and J lost 1; bases outside the gene matches: 11. Germline CDR1 reads LGHDT; CDR2 reads YNNKEL (reference sequence). Here the CDR3 DNA reads TGTGCCAGCAGCCACGGACAGGTTCCTCACTTTAACTATGGCTACACCTTC. Translation gives CASSHGQVPHFNYGYTF.

This clonotype was picked up many times. The rearrangement joins TRBV11-2 to TRBJ2-3, with 12 bases matching TRBD2. Trimming removed 5 bases from V and 4 bases from J; junction bases left unmatched: 7. Germline values: CDR1 SGHAT, CDR2 FQNNGV. This CDR3 region has 16 residues. CDR3 residues: CASSRRLAGASDTQYF. CDR3 DNA: TGTGCCAGCAGCCGAAGACTAGCGGGAGCATCAGATACGCAGTATTTT.

The V and J genes are TRBV11-3 and TRBJ2-7, with D unclear. V dropped 1 base and J dropped 0 bases, with 10 bases sitting between them. The CDR3 is made up of 15 amino acids. CDR1 and CDR2 (germline): SGHNT, YENEEA. CDR3 in amino acids: CASSLVFGDSYEQYF. CDR3 coding DNA: TGTGCCAGCAGCTTAGTATTTGGAGACTCCTACGAGCAGTACTTC.

This chain joins TRBV29-1 and TRBJ1-4, with 7 bases matching TRBD1. CDR1 is SQVTM and CDR2 is ANQGSEA in the germline V gene. CDR3 length: 14 residues. V was pared by 5 bases and J by 6 bases, with 9 bases of the junction left unmatched. The CDR3 DNA sequence: TGCAGCGTTCAGGACACAGGGACAGATGAAAAACTGTTTTTT. Encoded protein: CSVQDTGTDEKLFF. The variable domain in full, with the rest retrieved from reference TRBV29-1 and TRBJ1-4, is SAVISQKPSRDICQRGTSLTIQCQVDSQVTMMFWYRQQPGQSLTLIATANQGSEATYESGFVIDKFPISRPNLTFSTLTVSNMSPEDSSIYLCSVQDTGTDEKLFFGSGTQLSVL.

CDR3 amino acids: CASSPMETNYGYTF. CDR3 sequence (DNA): TGTGCCAGCTCACCGATGGAGACGAACTATGGCTACACCTTC. The chain has TRBV18 and TRBJ1-2; no clear D gene. The germline CDR1 and CDR2 sequences are KGHSH and LQKENI. This CDR3 contains 14 residues. V was trimmed by 3 bases and J by 2 bases, leaving 10 bases between them.

This clonotype was counted between two and nine times. The chain has TRBV5-1 and TRBJ2-1; TRBD2 aligns across 11 bases. This CDR3 region has 15 residues. Germline trimming cut 1 base from V and 8 bases from J; bases unmatched to any gene: 5. The germline CDR1 and CDR2 sequences are SGHRS and YFSETQ. This CDR3 reads CASSLLAGGRDEQFF. In DNA form, the CDR3 reads TGCGCCAGCAGCTTGTTAGCGGGAGGGCGCGATGAGCAGTTCTTC.

The chain couples TRBV20-1 to TRBJ2-1; D is unresolved. Germline values: CDR1 DFQATT, CDR2 SNEGSKA (reference sequence). The CDR3 sequence is 16 residues long. V was pared by 1 base and J by 0 bases, with 13 bases between. The CDR3 coding sequence is TGCAGTGCTAGAGTCTGGCCCCACCGCTCCTACAATGAGCAGTTCTTC. It codes for CSARVWPHRSYNEQFF.

This clonotype was observed a few times. The chain recombines TRBV28 with TRBJ2-3; no clear D gene. V was clipped by 7 bases and J by 1 base, with 15 bases between them. CDR1 is MDHEN and CDR2 is SYDVKM in the germline V gene. CDR3 size: 15 residues. The chain's CDR3 is CASTSDDGRTDTQYF. CDR3 DNA sequence: TGTGCCAGCACTTCAGATGACGGGCGCACAGATACGCAGTATTTT.

The chain links TRBV10-1 to TRBJ1-5; weak D call: TRBD1 (6 bases). Germline CDR1 WNHNN, CDR2 SYGVQD (reference sequence). V lost 8 bases and J 3 bases, leaving 17 bases between the germline ends. This CDR3 is 15 amino acids long. As DNA, the CDR3 is TGCGCCAGCCCTAGCCGGGGGGCTTCCAATCAGCCCCAGCATTTT. Its protein product is CASPSRGASNQPQHF.

The chain carries TRBV20-1 and TRBJ1-6; 9 bases map to TRBD1. This CDR3 spans 16 amino acids. V trimming: 4 bases; J trimming: 8 bases; junction bases outside the gene matches: 12. CDR1 is DFQATT and CDR2 is SNEGSKA in the germline V gene (reference sequence). The CDR3 nucleotides read TGCAGTGCTACCGACCCGGGACAGGGTACGGATTCACCCCTCCACTTT. This codes for CSATDPGQGTDSPLHF.

On this clonotype: The junction shows a germline mismatch at one end, possibly a read error. V usage is TRBV19 and J usage is TRBJ1-2, with D uncertain. CDR1 and CDR2 from the germline V gene are LNHDA and SQIVND (reference sequence). The CDR3 has 12 amino acids. The CDR3 loop reads CASSVDTYGYTF. The CDR3 nucleotides read TGTGCCAGTAGTGTAGACACCTATGGCTACACCTTC.

The rearrangement links TRBV7-9 to TRBJ2-2, with D possibly TRBD1 on 6 matching bases. There are 14 residues in the CDR3. V lost 7 bases and J lost 5, with 14 bases in between. Per the germline V gene, CDR1 is SEHNR and CDR2 is FQNEAQ (reference sequence). The CDR3 DNA reads TGTGCCAGCACCACCCCAGGGGATACCGGGGAGCTGTTTTTT. Protein: CASTTPGDTGELFF.

This clonotype was counted ten times or more. The rearrangement links TRBV7-2 to TRBJ2-5; D is unresolved. The CDR3 is 15 residues long. Germline lookup yields CDR1 SGHTA and CDR2 FQGNSA. V dropped 3 bases and J dropped 1 base, with 12 bases sitting between them. The CDR3 sequence is CASSFSGFVQETQYF. CDR3 DNA: TGTGCCAGCAGCTTTTCCGGATTCGTCCAAGAGACCCAGTACTTC.

The CDR3 nucleotides read TGTGCCAGCAGTTACTATGCGCTCTTGGGACCCAATGAGCAGTTCTTC. Translation gives CASSYYALLGPNEQFF. V gene TRBV6-2 or TRBV6-3 combines with J gene TRBJ2-1; either TRBD1 or TRBD2 may supply D (5 bases each). CDR3 length: 16 amino acids. Looked up from germline, CDR1 is MNHEY and CDR2 is SVGEGT. The V end was cut by 1 base, the J end by 6 bases, with 16 bases between.

This clonotype was observed a handful of times. This chain uses TRBV28 with TRBJ2-2; 12 bases line up with TRBD2. CDR1 MDHEN and CDR2 SYDVKM come from the germline V gene. CDR3 length: 15 residues. V lost 8 bases and J lost 5; bases outside the gene matches: 6. The CDR3 here is CASQRLAGDTGELFF. The CDR3 DNA reads as TGTGCCAGCCAAAGACTAGCGGGAGATACCGGGGAGCTGTTTTTT.

The rearrangement links TRBV6-6 to TRBJ2-7; 10 positions agree with TRBD1. With V trimmed by 4 bases and J by 5 bases, 11 bases remained unmatched. The CDR3 loop spans 16 amino acids. Germline V gene data show CDR1 as MNHNY and CDR2 as SVGAGI (reference sequence). The CDR3: CASSSTTGTGVNEQYF. The CDR3 DNA sequence: TGTGCCAGCAGTTCCACAACCGGGACAGGGGTAAACGAGCAGTACTTC.

This clonotype came up a few times. The rearrangement joins TRBV28 to TRBJ1-5; D is undetermined. Trimming removed 1 base at V and 4 bases at J, with 8 bases between. The CDR3 contains 14 residues. Germline values: CDR1 MDHEN, CDR2 SYDVKM. The CDR3 reads CASSLSAPNQPQHF. The CDR3 DNA sequence: TGTGCCAGCAGTTTATCGGCACCGAATCAGCCCCAGCATTTT.

This clonotype was seen a handful of times. This sequence joins TRBV28 and TRBJ2-5; D possibly uses TRBD1 or TRBD2 (5 bases each). CDR3 size: 16 residues. Deletions cut 2 bases from V and 5 bases from J, with 18 bases between. Per the germline V gene, CDR1 is MDHEN and CDR2 is SYDVKM. The CDR3 sequence is CASSLPPGTVVETQYF. The CDR3 coding sequence is TGTGCCAGCAGTTTACCCCCCGGGACGGTGGTGGAGACCCAGTACTTC. Looking up the rest from reference TRBV28 and TRBJ2-5 gives the full variable domain: DVKVTQSSRYLVKRTGEKVFLECVQDMDHENMFWYRQDPGLGLRLIYFSYDVKMKEKGDIPEGYSVSREKKERFSLILESASTNQTSMYLCASSLPPGTVVETQYFGPGTRLLVL.

This clonotype was found many times. The chain is built from TRBV7-2 and TRBJ2-1, with TRBD2 identical over 13 bases. CDR1 SGHTA and CDR2 FQGNSA come from the germline V gene. The V gene end was trimmed by 2 bases and the J gene end by 8 bases; junction bases not matched to a gene: 6. The CDR3 covers 16 residues. The CDR3 sequence: CASSLTSGGGWDEQFF. CDR3 nucleotides: TGTGCCAGCAGCTTAACTAGCGGGGGGGGTTGGGATGAGCAGTTCTTC.

The chain recombines TRBV12-3 or TRBV12-4 with TRBJ2-2; the D is unclear. The ends were cut back, 7 bases at V and 1 base at J, with 13 bases in the middle. This CDR3 is 15 amino acids long. The CDR3 protein is CASTRARLNTGELFF. CDR3 nucleotides: TGTGCCAGCACACGGGCCAGGTTGAACACCGGGGAGCTGTTTTTT.

The table lists this clonotype with a few counts. CDR3 in amino acids: CASSSPSRGTDTQYF. The CDR3 nucleotides are TGTGCCAGCAGCTCTCCGTCGAGGGGCACAGATACGCAGTATTTT. The J gene is TRBJ2-3, the V gene TRBV5-6; D possibly corresponds to TRBD2 (5 bases). Germline values: CDR1 SGHDT, CDR2 YYEEEE. V was trimmed by 3 bases and J by 1 base, leaving 12 bases between them. The CDR3 contains 15 residues.

This clonotype has more than one count but fewer than ten. CDR3 bases: TGTGCCAGCACCCAGGACTTGGAGGGGGAGCTGTTTTTT. The encoded protein is CASTQDLEGELFF. The genes are TRBV12-3 or TRBV12-4 and TRBJ2-2; perhaps TRBD2 as D (5 bases). This CDR3 has 13 residues. V dropped 7 bases and J dropped 8 bases, with 14 bases sitting between them.